This T cell receptor beta chain emerged from a study of esophageal squamous cell carcinoma under preoperative chemotherapy. Study-level information: Samples included peripheral blood T cells as well as tumor-infiltrating lymphocytes.

Regarding the study as a whole: After treatment, tumor-infiltrating lymphocytes apparently came partly from blood T cells. After paclitaxel-nedaplatin, abundant clones were more likely to contract than amplify.

CDR3 size: 14 residues. Germline V CDR1 and CDR2: MNHNS, SASEGT. The sample's time point: after preoperative PTX-NDP chemotherapy. Preoperative chemotherapy with paclitaxel-nedaplatin was given to patients before surgery. TCRdb re-derived calls from the PCR reads in MiXCR, one entry per CDR3 protein. The data hold 9,500 to 12,000 distinct CDR3 sequences, with roughly 60% observed a single time. With respect to this clonotype: The antigen is unknown. At one boundary the junction diverges from the germline segment, which might be a read error.

V is TRBV6-1 and J is TRBJ2-1, with a weak D call TRBD1 (5 bases). The TCR originated in a human donor with esophageal squamous cell carcinoma. The donor label of this sample is uncertain. The specimen was obtained from a patient given preoperative chemotherapy. In nucleotides, the CDR3 is TGTGCGGGCAGTGGGGCGAGTGGTCCAGAGACGCAGTACTTT. Its protein is CAGSGASGPETQYF.